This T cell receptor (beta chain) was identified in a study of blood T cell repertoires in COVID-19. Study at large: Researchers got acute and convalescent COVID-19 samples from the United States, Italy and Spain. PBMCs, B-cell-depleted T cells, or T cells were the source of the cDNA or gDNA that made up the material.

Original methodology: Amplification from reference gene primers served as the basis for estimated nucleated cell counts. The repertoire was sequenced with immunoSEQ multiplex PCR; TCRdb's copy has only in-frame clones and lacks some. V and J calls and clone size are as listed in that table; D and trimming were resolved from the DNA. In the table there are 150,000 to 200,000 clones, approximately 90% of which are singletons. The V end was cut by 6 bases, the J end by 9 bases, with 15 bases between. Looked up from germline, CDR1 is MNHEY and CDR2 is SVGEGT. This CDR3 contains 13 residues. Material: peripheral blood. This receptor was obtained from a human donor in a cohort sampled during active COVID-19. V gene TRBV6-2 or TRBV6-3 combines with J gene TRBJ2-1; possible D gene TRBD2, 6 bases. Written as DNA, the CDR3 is TGTGCCAGCAGCCGGGACTGGATTTTTGAGCAGTTCTTC. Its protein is CASSRDWIFEQFF.